The clone carrying this T cell receptor beta chain was recorded a few times. Its antigen is currently unknown. Investigators reverse transcribed all isolated RNA, so they sequenced expressed TCRB transcripts. Sequenced by immunoSEQ multiplex PCR; TCRdb stores in-frame clones only, minus some. Of a few hundred thousand clones listed, less than 15% are singletons. The data stem from a study of beta chain features in type 1 diabetes. With 1 base clipped from V and 7 bases from J, the junction kept 8 bases outside the gene matches. CDR1 is SGDLS and CDR2 is YYNGEE in the germline V gene. The CDR3 is made up of 16 amino acids. The single heparinised draw taken from each donor contained about 100 mL of blood on average. Study-wide points: The study found moderately but significantly shorter TCRB CDR3s in all four CD4+ subsets of Type 1 diabetes patients.

The sequenced material came from naive CD4+ T cells from blood. The rearrangement uses TRBV9 and TRBJ2-1; 10 bases map to TRBD2. The sequence derives from a woman aged 18-30 years with type 1 diabetes. CDR3 region: CASSVSAGLAMNEQFF. As DNA, the CDR3 is TGTGCCAGCAGCGTATCTGCGGGACTAGCGATGAATGAGCAGTTCTTC.